This T cell receptor (beta chain) is drawn from a study of blood T cells in healthy people across ages. Study findings and constraints: CMV infection status of these donors was not known.

Collection of ten milliliters of peripheral blood was performed for each donor. The CDR3 covers 14 residues. CDR1 and CDR2 from the germline V gene are MNHEY and SVGEGT. This clonotype came up a few times. The antigen is undetermined. The use of a sample-barcoded 5' primer and a J-beta primer mix characterized a second PCR of roughly 7 to 11 cycles. TCRdb re-analysed the 5' RACE reads in MiXCR, keeping a single row per CDR3 protein. The top ten hold around 23% of the sample, which has fewer than 2 million distinct CDR3 sequences, roughly two fifths seen once. This TCR derives from a human donor in good health. This chain connects TRBV6-2 or TRBV6-3 to TRBJ2-5, with 7 bases matching TRBD1. The end of the DNA fits TRBJ2-7 better, so the J call may be wrong. The specimen was blood. Written as DNA, the CDR3 is TGTGCCAGCAGTTACTGGGGGACAGAATACGAGCAGTACTTC. Protein product: CASSYWGTEYEQYF.